Shown below are 28 T cell receptor beta chains from a single sample sequenced in a study of cytomegalovirus exposure and HLA in healthy donors. 60 Vbeta and 13 Jbeta primers were used in PCR. The method was immunoSEQ multiplex PCR; TCRdb's version includes in-frame clones alone and lacks a portion of them. The sample carries around 150,000 clones, 75% to 80% recorded once. Sample: PBMCs. The receptors derive from a man aged 30 to 39 in good health and CMV-seronegative.

The CDR3 reads CASSEALASYEQYF. The DNA for the CDR3 is TGTGCCAGCAGTGAAGCGCTGGCCTCCTACGAGCAGTACTTC. V gene TRBV2 combines with J gene TRBJ2-7; D not certain. Germline CDR1 is SNHLY and CDR2 is FYNNEI. V was shortened by 0 bases and J by 0 bases, with 6 bases between the two germline ends. This CDR3 is 14 amino acids long.

The V gene is TRBV7-9, the J gene TRBJ1-1, with a weak D call TRBD1 (5 bases). The CDR3 totals 14 residues. Germline CDR1 reads SEHNR; CDR2 reads FQNEAQ (reference sequence). Trimming removed 2 bases from V and 5 bases from J, with 12 bases in between. Here the CDR3 DNA reads TGTGCCAGCAGCTTAATCGGGGGAAGGACTGAAGCTTTCTTT. This codes for CASSLIGGRTEAFF.

This chain joins TRBV7-8 and TRBJ1-5, with D possibly matching TRBD1 (5 bases). Germline V gene lookup returns CDR1 SGHVS and CDR2 FQNEAQ. This CDR3 has 15 amino acids. Trimming pared 4 bases from V and 4 bases from J, leaving 14 bases between. CDR3 sequence: CASSSVRGENQPQHF. CDR3 coding DNA: TGTGCCAGCAGCTCTGTGCGGGGGGAAAATCAGCCCCAGCATTTT.

This clone was detected only a few times. CDR3 amino acids: CASSLTADPLEEFF. CDR3 sequence (DNA): TGCGCCAGCAGCCTAACCGCCGATCCTTTAGAGGAGTTCTTC. The chain carries TRBV5-1 and TRBJ2-1; D unresolved. CDR3 size: 14 residues. V lost 4 bases to trimming and J lost 14 bases, with 22 bases between them. CDR1 is SGHRS, CDR2 YFSETQ, per germline.

This chain links TRBV5-6 with TRBJ2-1; D remains unclear. The ends were cut back, 0 bases at V and 8 bases at J, with 9 bases in the middle. The CDR3 consists of 13 residues. Germline V gene lookup returns CDR1 SGHDT and CDR2 YYEEEE. CDR3 region: CASSLGAQDEQFF. Written as DNA, the CDR3 is TGTGCCAGCAGCTTGGGCGCCCAGGATGAGCAGTTCTTC.

This clone was found once. The chain employs TRBV18 and TRBJ2-2; tentatively, D is TRBD1 (8 bases). From germline, CDR1 is KGHSH and CDR2 LQKENI. The CDR3 length is 18 residues. Trimming shortened V by 1 base and J by 0 bases, and 15 bases separated the two germline ends. The CDR3 here is CASSPRTGGASNTGELFF. CDR3 bases: TGTGCCAGCTCACCACGAACAGGGGGGGCATCGAACACCGGGGAGCTGTTTTTT.

The CDR3 DNA reads TGTGCCAGCAGTTACTCGGCTGCGACAGGTTACGAGCAGTACTTC. Translation gives CASSYSAATGYEQYF. The rearrangement joins TRBV6-5 to TRBJ2-7; possibly TRBD1 for D (6 bases). This CDR3 comprises 15 residues. Germline V gene sequence: CDR1 MNHEY, CDR2 SVGAGI. V lost 0 bases to trimming and J lost 4 bases, with 13 bases between them.

The chain has TRBV11-3 and TRBJ2-3; 7 nucleotides line up with TRBD2. J lost 3 bases, V lost 5 bases, and 5 bases had no gene match. This CDR3 spans 14 amino acids. Germline CDR1 is SGHNT and CDR2 is YENEEA. CDR3 residues: CASSMDGGTDTQYF. The CDR3, as DNA: TGTGCCAGCAGCATGGACGGGGGGACAGATACGCAGTATTTT.

Here the CDR3 reads CASSYQSGVAYEQYF. The CDR3 region has the DNA TGTGCCAGCAGTTATCAGTCAGGGGTTGCCTACGAGCAGTACTTC. V and J are TRBV6-5 and TRBJ2-7, with a weak D call TRBD1 (6 bases). The germline CDR1 and CDR2 sequences are MNHEY and SVGAGI. The CDR3 contains 15 residues. Trimming took 3 bases from V and 2 from J, leaving 14 bases between them.

V usage is TRBV4-1 and J usage is TRBJ2-3; 9 bases match TRBD1. The CDR3 loop spans 15 amino acids. Unmatched junction bases numbered 4, after V lost 4 bases and J lost 2 bases. In germline, CDR1 is MGHRA, CDR2 YSYEKL. The CDR3 nucleotides read TGCGCCAGCAGCCCGGGACAGGGATTCACAGATACGCAGTATTTT. It specifies CASSPGQGFTDTQYF.

The chain employs TRBV19 and TRBJ2-7; 9 positions match TRBD2. The CDR3 is 13 amino acids. The V and J ends lost 7 bases and 5 bases, in that order; junction bases with no gene match: 6. The V gene's germline CDR1 is LNHDA and CDR2 SQIVND (reference sequence). CDR3 bases: TGTGCCAGTAAGGCTAGCGGGATGGACGAGCAGTACTTC. Residues: CASKASGMDEQYF.

V usage is TRBV30 and J usage is TRBJ2-7; 10 bases line up with TRBD2. The V gene end was trimmed by 5 bases and the J gene end by 5 bases; junction bases not matched to a gene: 6. Per germline, CDR1 GTSNPN and CDR2 SVGIG (reference sequence). The CDR3 contains 13 residues. Here the CDR3 reads CAWYKLAGNEQYF. Written as DNA, the CDR3 is TGTGCCTGGTATAAACTAGCGGGAAACGAGCAGTACTTC.

The chain is built from TRBV19 and TRBJ2-5; 10 positions match TRBD2. Per germline, CDR1 LNHDA and CDR2 SQIVND (reference sequence). There are 15 residues in the CDR3. The V segment lost 3 bases and the J segment 5 bases; nucleotides outside the gene matches: 6. The CDR3 sequence: CASSMPTSGTETQYF. CDR3 nucleotide sequence: TGTGCCAGTAGTATGCCAACTAGCGGGACGGAGACCCAGTACTTC.

The genes are TRBV6-6 and TRBJ2-1; tentative D call: TRBD1 (6 bases). Germline V lookup: CDR1 MNHNY, CDR2 SVGAGI (reference sequence). This CDR3 has 15 residues. Trimming cost V 6 bases and J 5 bases, with 17 bases left between them. The chain's CDR3 is CASSPTAGTHNEQFF. The CDR3 DNA is TGTGCCAGCAGCCCAACGGCCGGGACACACAATGAGCAGTTCTTC.

This chain links TRBV15 with TRBJ2-4; 7 bases fit TRBD2. This CDR3 region has 17 residues. CDR1 LNHNV and CDR2 YYDKDF come from the germline V gene (reference sequence). J was trimmed by 2 bases and V by 1 base; bases with no gene match: 8. Here the CDR3 reads CATSRVAGVSTKNIQYF. The DNA for the CDR3 is TGTGCCACCAGCAGAGTTGCGGGGGTTTCGACCAAAAACATTCAGTACTTC.

The chain joins TRBV7-8 to TRBJ2-1; D is perhaps TRBD2 (5 bases). The CDR3 covers 15 residues. CDR1 is SGHVS, CDR2 FQNEAQ, per germline. Trimming shortened V by 2 bases and J by 0 bases, and 8 bases separated the two germline ends. The CDR3 nucleotides read TGTGCCAGCAGCTTATTCCGGGGCTCCTACAATGAGCAGTTCTTC. The encoded protein is CASSLFRGSYNEQFF.

This chain connects TRBV27 to TRBJ1-1; D ambiguous. V lost 8 bases and J lost 4, with 20 bases in between. CDR1 and CDR2 (germline): MNHEY, SMNVEV (reference sequence). The CDR3 sequence is 15 residues long. The CDR3 DNA reads TGTGCCAGCTTCCATTGGCCGGAGGGTGGCACTGAAGCTTTCTTT. It translates to CASFHWPEGGTEAFF.

CDR3 sequence reads: CASSYIAATYNEQFF. CDR3 nucleotides: TGTGCCAGCAGTTACATAGCGGCCACCTACAATGAGCAGTTCTTC. The chain combines TRBV6-5 with TRBJ2-1, with D perhaps matching TRBD2 (6 bases). CDR1 and CDR2 (germline): MNHEY, SVGAGI. The CDR3 covers 15 residues. Trimming stripped 2 bases from V and 2 bases from J, with 10 bases between.

The V call is TRBV5-8, the J call TRBJ1-1, with 7 nucleotides matching TRBD1. CDR3 length equals 16 residues. Trimming removed 4 bases from V and 4 bases from J; junction bases left unmatched: 13. The germline V gene encodes CDR1 SGHTS and CDR2 YDEGEE. The CDR3 here is CASSIRQGFRSTEAFF. In DNA, the CDR3 is TGTGCCAGCAGCATAAGACAGGGTTTCCGAAGCACTGAAGCTTTCTTT.

The chain couples TRBV12-5 to TRBJ2-3; 10 bases are a match to TRBD2. The CDR3 covers 21 residues. The V gene end was trimmed by 2 bases and the J gene end by 0 bases; junction bases not matched to a gene: 17. The germline V gene encodes CDR1 LGHNT and CDR2 FRNRAP. This CDR3 is CASGLPPGSSGSLSSTDTQYF. For the CDR3, the DNA is TGTGCTAGTGGTTTGCCACCGGGTTCTAGCGGGAGCCTGAGCAGCACAGATACGCAGTATTTT.

CDR3 region: CASRAAGRAYEQYF. The CDR3 DNA reads as TGTGCCAGCAGAGCAGCGGGAAGGGCCTACGAGCAGTACTTC. This chain links TRBV7-9 with TRBJ2-7; 7 bases map to TRBD2. The J segment lost 2 bases and the V segment lost 6 bases, leaving 7 bases of the junction unmatched. The germline V gene encodes CDR1 SEHNR and CDR2 FQNEAQ (reference sequence). The length of the CDR3 is 14 residues.

The chain is built from TRBV9 and TRBJ1-5; maybe TRBD1 (5 bases). The length of the CDR3 is 14 residues. Trimming cost V 0 bases and J 6 bases, with 10 bases left between them. The germline CDR1 and CDR2 sequences are SGDLS and YYNGEE. The CDR3 nucleotides are TGTGCCAGCAGCGTAGCGGGAGGGGTTCAGCCCCAGCATTTT. Encoded protein: CASSVAGGVQPQHF.

The V gene is TRBV11-2, the J gene TRBJ2-3; 7 bases match TRBD2. Trimming at V came to 4 bases and at J to 4 bases, leaving 5 bases not matched to a gene. The CDR3 loop spans 14 amino acids. The germline V gene encodes CDR1 SGHAT and CDR2 FQNNGV. The CDR3 coding sequence is TGTGCCAGCAGCTCCAATAGCGGGCCAGATACGCAGTATTTT. Translation: CASSSNSGPDTQYF.

The chain carries TRBV6-5 and TRBJ2-1; TRBD1 is a possible D gene (6 bases). Trimming shortened V by 2 bases and J by 7 bases, and 15 bases separated the two germline ends. Germline V gene lookup returns CDR1 MNHEY and CDR2 SVGAGI. CDR3 length: 15 amino acids. CDR3 nucleotides: TGTGCCAGCAGTTACGGGCAGGGGTTGGGGAATGAGCAGTTCTTC. Translating it yields CASSYGQGLGNEQFF.

Comment on this clone: One junction end disagrees with the germline gene, perhaps due to a read error. Other DNA sequences in the sample encode the same CDR3. The chain couples TRBV4-1 to TRBJ2-7; a weak D match, TRBD2 (6 bases). In germline, CDR1 is MGHRA, CDR2 YSYEKL. This CDR3 contains 17 residues. The CDR3 here is CASSQGRTTQISYEQYF. DNA for the CDR3: TGCGCCAGCAGCCAAGGGCGGACTACTCAAATCTCCTACGAGCAGTATTTC.

This clone was observed a single time. This chain uses TRBV10-3 with TRBJ2-7; 8 nucleotides match TRBD2. From germline, CDR1 is ENHRY and CDR2 SYGVKD. J was trimmed by 0 bases and V by 6 bases; bases with no gene match: 7. CDR3 length: 15 amino acids. CDR3 sequence: CAIRAGTRASYEQYF. The CDR3 DNA is TGTGCCATCAGAGCCGGGACTAGGGCCTCCTACGAGCAGTACTTC.

V gene TRBV5-1 combines with J gene TRBJ1-1, with TRBD1 as a possible D gene (5 bases). Germline CDR1 is SGHRS and CDR2 is YFSETQ. Trimming removed 0 bases from V and 5 bases from J, with 14 bases in between. The CDR3 totals 15 residues. The CDR3 sequence is CASSLDRQGLTEAFF. DNA of the CDR3: TGCGCCAGCAGCTTGGATCGGCAGGGCTTGACTGAAGCTTTCTTT.

The rearrangement links TRBV7-9 to TRBJ2-5; 7 positions agree with TRBD1. The CDR3 sequence is 16 residues long. The junction had 5 bases not matched to a gene; V was cut back by 0 bases and J by 1 base. In germline, CDR1 is SEHNR, CDR2 FQNEAQ (reference sequence). In nucleotides, the CDR3 is TGTGCCAGCAGCTTAGCGGGCAGGGGGTCCCAAGAGACCCAGTACTTC. Protein sequence: CASSLAGRGSQETQYF.